This TCR beta chain derives from a study of CD8 T cells in Susac syndrome (dated by TCRdb to about 2019). Background on the whole study: Repertoire sequencing was used to test whether CD8+ T cell activation and differentiation in Susac syndrome was antigen driven.

RNA was extracted with the RNeasy kit and 0.5 to 1 ug was reverse transcribed using random hexamers. The immunoSEQ multiplex PCR assay, covering 54 Vbeta and 13 Jbeta segments, was used to amplify TCR beta CDR3 regions. Bias from PCR amplification was corrected by using a synthetic template baseline for primer optimization and for computational correction. In the original analysis: Only productive sequences were kept, with reads annotated to V, D and J genes according to IMGT and analyzed in immunoSEQ Analyzer. To calculate clonality, Shannon entropy was normalized by log2 of the number of productive unique sequences and then subtracted from one. For each patient and control, public and private clones were evaluated among the 100 most prevalent clones. Clones were defined as Susac-specific when absent from the healthy and MS cohorts, from 1,000 to 1,100 published viral clones and from other ImmuneACCESS disease sequences. TCRdb ran its own pipeline on the public reads, namely fastp trimming at Q25 and MiXCR clone calling, and kept in-frame beta chains. When rows share a CDR3 protein, they turn into one entry using the most common DNA and genes. The V and J calls come from TCRdb's annotation, not from the publication. This sample holds 110,000 or so distinct CDR3 sequences; 92% were observed only once. The ten largest clones represent around 0.15% of the sample.

The germline V gene sets CDR1 to SGHTA and CDR2 to FQGNSA. From its cysteine to its phenylalanine, the CDR3 spans 16 amino acids. Only the CDR3 region is kept as DNA, spanning 48 bases read in frame from base 1. The germline V end is reduced by 4 bases and the J end by 3 bases; junction bases left unmatched: 9. High-throughput TCR beta sequencing profiled peripheral blood CD8+ and CD4+ T cells from healthy donors, Susac syndrome patients and multiple sclerosis patients. Healthy donors were included as age- and sex-matched controls. Bulk CD8+ and CD4+ T cells were purified magnetically by negative isolation, whereas CD8+ TEMRA cells were enriched by FACS. Blood was collected in EDTA tubes and processed within 24 hours, with PBMCs isolated through density gradient centrifugation. PBMCs intended for TCR sequencing were cryopreserved in liquid nitrogen and were subsequently thawed in a 37 degrees C water bath. The sorted or isolated CD4+, CD8+ and CD8+ TEMRA cells reached a purity of at least 90%.

This clonotype was observed a single time. Its antigen specificity is not known. Per-nucleotide qualities are absent, and no much larger clonotype sits a single base away. One read alone provides weak support. The paper's findings and limits, for the study overall: The study acknowledged that relatively few individuals were included in the TCR sequencing and HLA analysis.

The chain is made from TRBV7-2 and TRBJ2-7, and TRBD1 aligns with 10 junction nucleotides. Sequences were obtained from CD4+ T cells from PBMCs. This receptor was taken from a human donor in good health. Here the CDR3 is given as CASSWPQTGGLYEQYF. The nucleotides read TGTGCCAGCAGCTGGCCTCAGACAGGGGGCCTCTACGAGCAGTACTTC.